These 15 T cell receptor beta chains were all obtained from the same sample, sequenced in a study of blood T cell repertoires in COVID-19. Only in-frame clones appear in the TCRdb table, and some are missing; sequencing was by immunoSEQ multiplex PCR. The sample records nearly 200,000 clones, about 82% being singletons. Sequenced: peripheral blood. All receptors derive from a man aged 55 to 70 with COVID-19, enrolled during active disease.

This clone was counted between two and nine times. The genes are TRBV28 and TRBJ1-4; the match to TRBD1 covers 11 bases. Per germline, CDR1 MDHEN and CDR2 SYDVKM. Trimming took 5 bases from V and 9 from J; bases not matched to a gene: 5. The CDR3 has 14 residues. In DNA form, the CDR3 reads TGTGCCAGCAGTCCCCCGGACAGGGGGCAAAAACTGTTTTTT. Its translation: CASSPPDRGQKLFF.

This chain connects TRBV2 to TRBJ2-1; no definite D call. Trimming removed 8 bases at V and 5 bases at J, with 13 bases between. The CDR3 has 13 amino acids. Germline V gene data show CDR1 as SNHLY and CDR2 as FYNNEI. As DNA, the CDR3 is TGTGCCAGCTCCCTCGACTTCAACAATGAGCAGTTCTTC. Amino acids: CASSLDFNNEQFF.

In regard to this clone: Other DNA sequences within the sample encode an identical CDR3. The chain is built from TRBV10-3 and TRBJ1-2; 7 bases match TRBD1. Germline values: CDR1 ENHRY, CDR2 SYGVKD. V lost 2 bases and J lost 7; bases outside the gene matches: 7. The CDR3 has 14 amino acids. The CDR3 is CAISESDRAAGYTF. Written as DNA, the CDR3 is TGTGCCATCAGTGAGAGCGACAGGGCGGCTGGCTACACCTTC.

The rearrangement uses TRBV18 and TRBJ1-2; no clear D. V was clipped by 2 bases and J by 1 base, with 5 bases between them. The CDR3 extends over 13 amino acids. CDR1 is KGHSH, CDR2 LQKENI, per germline. The CDR3, as DNA: TGTGCCAGCTCACCAGGCCGTAACTATGGCTACACCTTC. Translating gives CASSPGRNYGYTF.

The chain is built from TRBV25-1 and TRBJ1-6; D might be TRBD1 (5 bases). The germline CDR1 and CDR2 sequences are MGHDK and SYGVNS. V lost 7 bases and J 9 bases, leaving 19 bases between the germline ends. The CDR3 totals 15 residues. CDR3 residues: CASTRGEFWSSPLHF. CDR3 DNA sequence: TGTGCCAGCACCCGGGGGGAATTTTGGAGTTCACCCCTCCACTTT. Full variable domain (rest looked up from reference TRBV25-1 and TRBJ1-6): EADIYQTPRYLVIGTGKKITLECSQTMGHDKMYWYQQDPGMELHLIHYSYGVNSTEKGDLSSESTVSRIRTEHFPLTLESARPSHTSQYLCASTRGEFWSSPLHFGNGTRLTVT.

This chain uses TRBV25-1 with TRBJ1-5; 7 bases map to TRBD1. From germline, CDR1 is MGHDK and CDR2 SYGVNS. With V trimmed by 6 bases and J by 3 bases, 2 bases remained unmatched. The CDR3 is 13 residues long. The DNA for the CDR3 is TGTGCCAGCAGAACAGGGGACAATCAGCCCCAGCATTTT. Translation: CASRTGDNQPQHF.

The J gene is TRBJ1-3, the V gene TRBV30; 7 bases are shared with TRBD1. This CDR3 contains 14 residues. Germline V gene sequence: CDR1 GTSNPN, CDR2 SVGIG (reference sequence). The J segment lost 7 bases and the V segment lost 7 bases, leaving 13 bases of the junction unmatched. In DNA form, the CDR3 reads TGTGCCTCAGCCGCGGGAGGGGGCGGGAACACCATATATTTT. Translation: CASAAGGGGNTIYF.

The V gene is TRBV18, the J gene TRBJ1-1; D uncertain. Per the germline V gene, CDR1 is KGHSH and CDR2 is LQKENI. CDR3 length: 13 amino acids. Trimming pared 5 bases from V and 2 bases from J, leaving 9 bases between. In nucleotides, the CDR3 is TGTGCCAGCTCATCGACACGAAACACTGAAGCTTTCTTT. This codes for CASSSTRNTEAFF.

V gene TRBV30 combines with J gene TRBJ2-3, with D possibly matching TRBD2 (5 bases). CDR1 and CDR2 (germline): GTSNPN, SVGIG (reference sequence). Trimming pared 2 bases from V and 0 bases from J, leaving 9 bases between. This CDR3 has 14 amino acids. CDR3 bases: TGTGCCTGGAGTCTGGCGGGTAGCACAGATACGCAGTATTTT. This gives the protein CAWSLAGSTDTQYF.

This chain links TRBV23-1 with TRBJ2-7; possible D gene TRBD1, 5 bases. TRBV23-1 falls under the ORF class, with uncertain function. With 0 bases removed from V and 4 bases from J, the gap between germline ends came to 13 bases. This CDR3 comprises 15 residues. CDR3: CASSQSPRDNYEQYF. The CDR3 DNA sequence: TGCGCCAGCAGTCAATCACCCAGGGATAATTACGAGCAGTACTTC.

In DNA form, the CDR3 reads TGTGCCTGGAGTGCTCCGTGGGAGGGGAACTATGGCTACACCTTC. It codes for CAWSAPWEGNYGYTF. The V call is TRBV30, the J call TRBJ1-2; D may be TRBD1 (5 bases). The CDR3 has 15 amino acids. Germline V gene lookup returns CDR1 GTSNPN and CDR2 SVGIG (reference sequence). V lost 1 base, J lost 2 bases, and 14 bases lay in between.

This chain uses TRBV2 with TRBJ1-3, with D possibly being TRBD1 (5 bases). The V gene's germline CDR1 is SNHLY and CDR2 FYNNEI. The CDR3 covers 13 residues. The ends were cut back, 4 bases at V and 3 bases at J, with 7 bases in the middle. The CDR3 DNA reads TGTGCCAGCAGTGCAGGGCGTGGAAACACCATATATTTT. Residues: CASSAGRGNTIYF.

The J gene is TRBJ2-1, the V gene TRBV6-4, with 9 bases fitting TRBD1. The ends lost 5 bases at V and 8 bases at J; junction bases unmatched: 7. Germline values: CDR1 MRHNA, CDR2 SNTAGT. The CDR3 is 14 residues long. CDR3 nucleotides: TGTGCCAGCAGTAAACAGGGGGCGTGGGATGAGCAGTTCTTC. It codes for CASSKQGAWDEQFF.

The chain is built from TRBV11-2 and TRBJ1-2; D remains ambiguous. Trimming pared 2 bases from V and 4 bases from J, leaving 8 bases between. The length of the CDR3 is 13 residues. Germline CDR1 and CDR2: SGHAT and FQNNGV. CDR3 sequence (DNA): TGTGCCAGCAGCTTACAACAGTCCTATGGCTACACCTTC. Residues: CASSLQQSYGYTF.

This clone was found once. This rearrangement joins TRBV27 to TRBJ2-5, with D unresolved. The CDR3 totals 12 residues. Trimming cost V 4 bases and J 1 base, with 4 bases left between them. Germline V gene lookup returns CDR1 MNHEY and CDR2 SMNVEV (reference sequence). CDR3 residues: CASSSRQETQYF. The CDR3 DNA is TGTGCCAGCAGTTCGCGCCAAGAGACCCAGTACTTC.